This T cell receptor (beta chain) was profiled in a study of blood T cell repertoires in COVID-19. The wider study: Acute-phase and convalescent COVID-19 samples originated in the United States, Italy and Spain. From T cells, B-cell-depleted T cells, or PBMCs came the material, which was cDNA or gDNA.

Data came from immunoSEQ multiplex PCR; TCRdb stores just in-frame clones and leaves some out. The table lists about 280,000 clones, 65% to 90% of them singletons. The CDR3 loop spans 16 amino acids. CDR1 is SGHNT and CDR2 is YYREEE in the germline V gene (reference sequence). V was pared by 0 bases and J by 7 bases, with 10 bases of the junction left unmatched. The origin of this receptor is a human donor in a cohort sampled during active COVID-19. V and J are TRBV5-4 and TRBJ2-1; 7 nucleotides agree with TRBD2. The sample comprised peripheral blood. CDR3 nucleotide sequence: TGTGCCAGCAGCTTGGCGGGTCGGACTAGGGAGAATGAGCAGTTCTTC. This encodes CASSLAGRTRENEQFF.